The next 16 T cell receptor beta chains were all read from a single sample in a study of spatial heterogeneity in lung cancer. These receptors have no identified antigens. Study-wide points: Higher tumor mutation counts went along with higher counts of expanded intratumoral alpha and beta TCRs.

Time point of the sample: sample taken at primary tumor resection. TCRdb called the 5' RACE reads again in MiXCR, with one record for every CDR3 protein. The sample shows about 27,000 distinct CDR3 sequences, roughly 6.6% of them seen only once. The specimen was lung tumor tissue, collected at surgery. The receptor set was obtained from a male donor with early-stage non-small cell lung cancer.

This clonotype showed up many times. V gene TRBV7-2 combines with J gene TRBJ1-2, with D tentatively TRBD1 (5 bases). CDR3 length: 15 residues. Germline CDR1 and CDR2: SGHTA and FQGNSA. V was cut by 7 bases and J by 7 bases, with 22 bases left in between. The CDR3 protein is CASNPAGGSLFGYTF. CDR3 DNA sequence: TGTGCCAGCAACCCAGCTGGGGGGAGCCTTTTTGGCTACACCTTC. Variable domain in full (rest from reference TRBV7-2 and TRBJ1-2): GAGVSQSPSNKVTEKGKDVELRCDPISGHTALYWYRQSLGQGLEFLIYFQGNSAPDKSGLPSDRFSAERTGGSVSTLTIQRTQQEDSAVYLCASNPAGGSLFGYTFGSGTRLTVV.

This chain uses TRBV6-2 or TRBV6-3 with TRBJ2-1; 11 bases map to TRBD1. This CDR3 has 14 amino acids. The V and J ends lost 5 bases and 11 bases, in that order; junction bases with no gene match: 8. CDR1 and CDR2 from the germline V gene are MNHEY and SVGEGT. CDR3 nucleotides: TGTGCCAGCAGTCCCGGACAGGGGGCGCGGCAGCAGTTCTTC. Protein sequence: CASSPGQGARQQFF.

This clonotype was counted many times. The chain uses TRBV3-1 and TRBJ2-1; D is perhaps TRBD1 (5 bases). This CDR3 is 15 amino acids long. The germline CDR1 and CDR2 sequences are LGHDT and YNNKEL (reference sequence). The V gene lost 0 bases and the J gene lost 9 bases, with 15 bases spanning the gap. The CDR3 region is CASSQDLDTSSEQFF. The CDR3 nucleotides are TGTGCCAGCAGCCAAGATCTGGACACATCATCTGAGCAGTTCTTC.

This clonotype was recorded many times. The chain couples TRBV28 to TRBJ1-1, with D possibly matching TRBD1 (5 bases). V gave up 4 bases and J gave up 7 bases, with 13 bases separating them. The germline CDR1 and CDR2 sequences are MDHEN and SYDVKM. CDR3 length equals 13 residues. DNA of the CDR3: TGTGCCAGCAGTTCCTATGGGGACCGTGAAGCTTTCTTT. It specifies CASSSYGDREAFF.

In its sample, this clonotype ranks as medium-sized (0.01 to 0.1%). The junction shows a germline mismatch at one end, possibly a read error. The rearrangement joins TRBV6-1 to TRBJ1-1; the D gene is possibly TRBD1 (6 bases). This CDR3 contains 14 residues. CDR1 and CDR2 from the germline V gene are MNHNS and SASEGT. The CDR3 sequence is CASTEQGRDTEAFF. The DNA of the CDR3 is TGTGCCAGCACTGAACAGGGCAGGGACACTGAAGCTTTCTTT.

The table lists this clonotype with many counts. The gene calls are TRBV27 and TRBJ2-5; possibly TRBD1 for D (5 bases). V shed 10 bases and J shed 5 bases, with 20 bases lying between them. Germline CDR1 reads MNHEY; CDR2 reads SMNVEV (reference sequence). This CDR3 is built from 14 residues. CDR3 coding DNA: TGTGCCACCGCCGATTCCAGGGCGCCGGAGACCCAGTACTTC. Protein product: CATADSRAPETQYF.

This clonotype was found many times. V gene TRBV7-2 combines with J gene TRBJ1-4, with 7 bases identical to TRBD1. The length of the CDR3 is 15 residues. V was clipped by 6 bases and J by 0 bases; unmatched bases: 4. Germline CDR1 SGHTA, CDR2 FQGNSA. This CDR3 reads CASSLTGPTNEKLFF. The CDR3 DNA follows: TGTGCCAGCAGTTTGACAGGGCCAACTAATGAAAAACTGTTTTTT. The whole variable domain, remainder taken from reference TRBV7-2 and TRBJ1-4, is GAGVSQSPSNKVTEKGKDVELRCDPISGHTALYWYRQSLGQGLEFLIYFQGNSAPDKSGLPSDRFSAERTGGSVSTLTIQRTQQEDSAVYLCASSLTGPTNEKLFFGSGTQLSVL.

The rearrangement links TRBV7-2 to TRBJ1-1, with 7 bases identical to TRBD1. This CDR3 spans 14 amino acids. Germline-derived CDR1 and CDR2 are SGHTA and FQGNSA. V lost 6 bases, J lost 4 bases, and 8 bases stayed unmatched. CDR3 in amino acids: CASSNTGVFTEAFF. CDR3 nucleotide sequence: TGTGCCAGCAGTAACACAGGGGTGTTCACTGAAGCTTTCTTT.

The table lists this clonotype with a few counts. The chain employs TRBV7-9 and TRBJ1-6; no clear D gene. The CDR3 loop spans 15 amino acids. V lost 5 bases and J lost 9, with 17 bases in between. Germline V gives CDR1 SEHNR, CDR2 FQNEAQ (reference sequence). The CDR3 region is CASSPMLGLSSPLHF. The CDR3 DNA reads as TGTGCCAGCAGCCCCATGCTGGGGTTAAGTTCACCCCTCCACTTT.

This clonotype was recorded a few times. It is likely a read error, because the conserved phenylalanine at the end of the CDR3 is missing. This chain connects TRBV29-1 to TRBJ1-1; D is perhaps TRBD1 (5 bases). CDR3 length: 14 residues. Trimming removed 6 bases at V and 1 base at J, with 15 bases between. CDR1 SQVTM and CDR2 ANQGSEA come from the germline V gene. The CDR3: CSVKGQVQNTEAFS. The CDR3 DNA reads TGCAGCGTCAAGGGGCAGGTCCAGAACACTGAAGCTTTCTCT.

The sample holds a few counts of this clonotype. This chain uses TRBV7-2 with TRBJ1-4; TRBD1 matches at 10 bases. The germline V gene has CDR1 SGHTA and CDR2 FQGNSA. V shed 5 bases and J 7 bases; nucleotides not matched to a gene: 7. This CDR3 has 15 amino acids. Here the CDR3 DNA reads TGTGCCAGCAGCCACGACTGGACAGGGGGTGAAAAACTGTTTTTT. Translated: CASSHDWTGGEKLFF.

The V call is TRBV9, the J call TRBJ1-5, with D unresolved. The ends were cut back, 0 bases at V and 6 bases at J, with 7 bases in the middle. This CDR3 contains 13 residues. In germline, CDR1 is SGDLS, CDR2 YYNGEE. This CDR3 is CASSVDGVQPQHF. CDR3 DNA: TGTGCCAGCAGCGTAGATGGGGTTCAGCCCCAGCATTTT. Supplemented by reference TRBV9 and TRBJ1-5, the full variable domain reads DSGVTQTPKHLITATGQRVTLRCSPRSGDLSVYWYQQSLDQGLQFLIQYYNGEERAKGNILERFSAQQFPDLHSELNLSSLELGDSALYFCASSVDGVQPQHFGDGTRLSIL.

The table lists this clonotype with many counts. The chain combines TRBV7-2 with TRBJ1-5; D may be TRBD1 (5 bases). V lost 1 base to trimming and J lost 1 base, with 8 bases between them. The CDR3 contains 15 residues. CDR1 is SGHTA, CDR2 FQGNSA, per germline. CDR3 bases: TGTGCCAGCAGCTTAGAGAAGGGGAGCAATCAGCCCCAGCATTTT. Amino acid sequence: CASSLEKGSNQPQHF.

This clonotype was seen at least ten times. The chain couples TRBV11-2 to TRBJ2-1; tentative D call: TRBD1 (7 bases). Germline V CDR1 and CDR2: SGHAT, FQNNGV. The CDR3 covers 16 residues. Trimming took off 5 bases at V and 6 bases at J, with 20 bases between the two ends. In DNA, the CDR3 is TGTGCCAGCAGCCGACTAGGGGGCGCGGTTCCCAATGAGCAGTTCTTC. It translates to CASSRLGGAVPNEQFF.

This sequence joins TRBV6-5 and TRBJ1-5; possibly TRBD1 for D (5 bases). Per the germline V gene, CDR1 is MNHEY and CDR2 is SVGAGI. The CDR3 totals 14 residues. V lost 8 bases and J lost 2, with 13 bases in between. CDR3 bases: TGTGCCAGCTCCCAGGGAAGGGGCAATCAGCCCCAGCATTTT. Translated, it gives CASSQGRGNQPQHF.

This clonotype is labeled as large. The rearrangement joins TRBV7-2 to TRBJ2-7; a weak D match, TRBD1 (6 bases). The CDR3 is 14 residues long. Germline V gene lookup returns CDR1 SGHTA and CDR2 FQGNSA. Deletions cut 7 bases from V and 2 bases from J, with 15 bases between. In DNA, the CDR3 is TGTGCCAGCAAACCGACCGGGACAACCTACGAGCAGTACTTC. This gives the protein CASKPTGTTYEQYF.